This T cell receptor (beta chain) was captured by sequencing in a study of T cells in Graves' hyperthyroidism and ophthalmopathy. Study at large: It was at initial diagnosis, before any treatment, that peripheral blood was collected.

Amplification of TCR beta CDR3 regions was performed using RNA transcripts as template. TCR CDR3 underwent first-round RT-PCR with the HTBI primer set. TCRdb passed the multiplex PCR reads through MiXCR, listing each CDR3 protein once. This table has about 480,000 distinct CDR3 sequences, roughly 22% appearing once. Patients with uncontrolled infections, other autoimmune diseases, pregnancy or lactation were excluded. CDR3 length equals 12 residues. Germline CDR1 LNHDA, CDR2 SQIVND (reference sequence). About this clonotype: Germline and junction disagree at one end, which may indicate a read error.

What was sequenced was blood. The receptor was derived from a woman aged 70-85 years with Graves' ophthalmopathy. The rearrangement links TRBV19 to TRBJ1-2, with D hard to call. DNA for the CDR3: TGTGCCAGTAGTATTCTAAACTATGGCTGCACCTTC. Residues: CASSILNYGCTF.